The subject of this entry is one TCR beta chain. This table comes from immunoSEQ multiplex PCR, and its TCRdb copy is limited to in-frame clones, with some not included. This sample has approximately 58,000 clones, with roughly four fifths found just once. This record belongs to a study of OX40 agonist ivuxolimab in advanced cancers. As for the study in general: Among those enrolled, mean age was roughly 55 years (range about 23 to 79) and 75% to 90% were male.

The source material was CD4+ or CD8+ T cells sorted from blood, sampled in a trial of the OX40 agonist ivuxolimab. This clonotype originated in an adult with an advanced solid tumor such as melanoma, head and neck, liver or kidney cancer.

The CDR3 region has the DNA TGTGCCAGCAGTTTGATACAGGTCCCCTACGAGCAGTACTTC. Its protein is CASSLIQVPYEQYF. This sequence joins TRBV28 and TRBJ2-7, with D tentatively TRBD1 (5 bases). The CDR3 has 14 amino acids. Between the trimmed V and J ends, which lost 3 bases and 2 bases, there was a span of 11 bases. CDR1 is MDHEN, CDR2 SYDVKM, per germline.